The clone carrying this TCR beta chain showed up just a few times. Antigen specificity is unknown. This record comes from a study of cytomegalovirus exposure and HLA in healthy donors. Primers for the PCR totalled 60 Vbeta and 13 Jbeta. Clones were read by immunoSEQ multiplex PCR, and TCRdb kept only the in-frame ones, dropping some. The sample includes about 94,000 clones, 7.5% to 8.5% of them seen just once. Findings and caveats of the study: According to a later analysis, most TCR beta chains associated with CMV appeared HLA-restricted. Earlier analysis looked at TCR beta V segments, and most were productive about 90% or about 30% of the time. Presence/absence analyses treated sequencing depth as roughly uniform across donors. According to the study, 160 or so TCR beta chains were cytomegalovirus-associated.

The TCR comes from a man aged 45-65 years in good health and CMV-seronegative. The material sequenced was PBMCs.

The DNA for the CDR3 is TGTGCCAGCAGCTTAGGAGGCTCCCGCGGCGAGCAGTACTTC. Residues: CASSLGGSRGEQYF. The chain links TRBV7-9 to TRBJ2-7; D uncertain. The V gene lost 1 base and the J gene lost 6 bases, with 13 bases spanning the gap. Per germline, CDR1 SEHNR and CDR2 FQNEAQ (reference sequence). The CDR3 covers 14 residues.